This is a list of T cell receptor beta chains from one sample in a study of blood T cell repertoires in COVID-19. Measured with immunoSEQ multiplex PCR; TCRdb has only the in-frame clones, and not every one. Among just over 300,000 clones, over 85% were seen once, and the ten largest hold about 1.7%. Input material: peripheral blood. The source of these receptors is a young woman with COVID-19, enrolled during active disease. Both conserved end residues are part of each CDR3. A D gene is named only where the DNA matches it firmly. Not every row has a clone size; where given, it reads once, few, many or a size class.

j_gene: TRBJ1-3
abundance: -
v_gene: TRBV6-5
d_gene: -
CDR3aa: CASSGTPRNTIYF
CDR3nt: TGTGCCAGCAGCGGGACACCCCGAAACACCATATATTTT

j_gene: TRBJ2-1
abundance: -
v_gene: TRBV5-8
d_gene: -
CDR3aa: CASSPTGRNEQFF
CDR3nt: TGTGCCAGCAGCCCGACAGGACGCAATGAGCAGTTCTTC

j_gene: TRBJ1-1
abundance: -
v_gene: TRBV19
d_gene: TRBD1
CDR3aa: CASANRGGTEAFF
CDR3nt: TGTGCCAGTGCGAACAGGGGCGGCACTGAAGCTTTCTTT

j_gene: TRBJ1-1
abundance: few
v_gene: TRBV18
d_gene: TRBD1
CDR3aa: CASSPNGQGAWITEAFF
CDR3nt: TGTGCCAGCTCACCAAACGGACAGGGGGCGTGGATCACTGAAGCTTTCTTT

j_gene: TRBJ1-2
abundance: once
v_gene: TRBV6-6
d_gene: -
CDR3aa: CASSDDRNYGYTF
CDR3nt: TGTGCCAGCAGTGATGACAGAAACTATGGCTACACCTTC

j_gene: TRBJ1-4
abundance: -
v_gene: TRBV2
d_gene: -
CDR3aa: CASSVFGQSGEKLFF
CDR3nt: TGTGCCAGCAGTGTATTCGGACAGTCGGGTGAAAAACTGTTTTTT

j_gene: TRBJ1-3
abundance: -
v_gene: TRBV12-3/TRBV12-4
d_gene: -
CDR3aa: CASSFRGGNTIYF
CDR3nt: TGTGCCAGCAGTTTCAGGGGTGGAAACACCATATATTTT

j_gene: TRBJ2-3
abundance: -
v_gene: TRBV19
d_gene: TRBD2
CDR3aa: CASTTSRRGGTDTQYF
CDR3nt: TGTGCCAGTACCACATCCCGGCGGGGGGGCACAGATACGCAGTATTTT

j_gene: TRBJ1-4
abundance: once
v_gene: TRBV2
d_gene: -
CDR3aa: CASSTLSTNEKLFF
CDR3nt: TGTGCCAGCAGCACACTATCAACTAATGAAAAACTGTTTTTT

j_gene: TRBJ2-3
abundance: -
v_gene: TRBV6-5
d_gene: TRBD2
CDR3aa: CASSRTSGSTDTQYF
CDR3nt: TGTGCCAGCAGTCGGACTAGCGGGAGCACAGATACGCAGTATTTT

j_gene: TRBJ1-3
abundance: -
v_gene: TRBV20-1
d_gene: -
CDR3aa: CSASPGDSGNTIYF
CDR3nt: TGCAGTGCTAGTCCGGGAGACTCTGGAAACACCATATATTTT

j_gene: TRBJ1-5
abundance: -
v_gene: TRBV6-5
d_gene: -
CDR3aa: CASSPGLGFNQPQHF
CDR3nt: TGTGCCAGCAGTCCGGGACTGGGATTCAATCAGCCCCAGCATTTT

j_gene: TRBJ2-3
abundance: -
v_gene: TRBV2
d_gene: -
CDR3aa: CASSDRGSGADTQYF
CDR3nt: TGTGCCAGCAGTGACCGGGGGTCGGGGGCAGATACGCAGTATTTT

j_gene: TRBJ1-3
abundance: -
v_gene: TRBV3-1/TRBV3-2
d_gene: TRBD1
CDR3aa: CASSRNQGARGNTIYF
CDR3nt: TGTGCCAGCAGCCGGAATCAGGGGGCACGGGGAAACACCATATATTTT

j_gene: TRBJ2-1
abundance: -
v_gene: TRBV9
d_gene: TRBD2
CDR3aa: CASPVAGGRNEQFF
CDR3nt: TGTGCTTCCCCCGTAGCGGGGGGCCGCAATGAGCAGTTCTTC

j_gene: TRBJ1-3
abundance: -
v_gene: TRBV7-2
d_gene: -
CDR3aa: CASSPSRGNTIYF
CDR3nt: TGTGCCAGCAGCCCCTCCAGGGGAAACACCATATATTTT

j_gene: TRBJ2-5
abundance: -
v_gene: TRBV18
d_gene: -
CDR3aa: CASSPGAGETQYF
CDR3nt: TGTGCCAGCTCACCTGGGGCCGGAGAAACCCAGTACTTC

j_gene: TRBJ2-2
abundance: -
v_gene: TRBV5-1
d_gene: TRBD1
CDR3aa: CASSPDRGGENTGELFF
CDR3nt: TGCGCCAGCAGCCCGGACAGGGGAGGGGAAAACACCGGGGAGCTGTTTTTT

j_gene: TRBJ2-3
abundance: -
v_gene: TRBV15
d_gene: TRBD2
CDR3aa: CATSRDWAMTSGGSTDTQYF
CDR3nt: TGTGCCACCAGCAGAGATTGGGCCATGACTAGCGGGGGAAGCACAGATACGCAGTATTTT

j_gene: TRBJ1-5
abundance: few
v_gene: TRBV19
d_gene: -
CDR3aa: CASSITRSNQPQHF
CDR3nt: TGTGCCAGTAGTATTACCCGGTCCAATCAGCCCCAGCATTTT

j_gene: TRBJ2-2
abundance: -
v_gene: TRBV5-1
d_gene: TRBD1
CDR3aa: CASSSRTGHTGELFF
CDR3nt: TGCGCCAGCAGCTCTCGGACAGGGCACACCGGGGAGCTGTTTTTT

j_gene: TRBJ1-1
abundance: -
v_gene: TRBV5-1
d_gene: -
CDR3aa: CASSPGWDLLNTEAFF
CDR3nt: TGCGCCAGCAGCCCCGGTTGGGACTTATTGAACACTGAAGCTTTCTTT

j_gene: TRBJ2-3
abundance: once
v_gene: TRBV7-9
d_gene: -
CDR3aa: CASSLFSGTPSTDTQYF
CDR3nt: TGTGCCAGCAGCTTATTCAGCGGGACACCTAGCACAGATACGCAGTATTTT